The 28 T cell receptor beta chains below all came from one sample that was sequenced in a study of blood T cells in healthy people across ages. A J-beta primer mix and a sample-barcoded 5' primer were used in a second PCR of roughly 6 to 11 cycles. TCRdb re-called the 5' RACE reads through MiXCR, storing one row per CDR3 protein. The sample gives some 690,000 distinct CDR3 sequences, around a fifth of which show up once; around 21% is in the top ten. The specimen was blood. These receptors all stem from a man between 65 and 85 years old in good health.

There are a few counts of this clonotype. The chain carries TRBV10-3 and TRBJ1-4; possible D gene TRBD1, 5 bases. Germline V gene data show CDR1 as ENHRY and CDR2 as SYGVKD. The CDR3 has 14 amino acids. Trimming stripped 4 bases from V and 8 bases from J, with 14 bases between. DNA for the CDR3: TGTGCCATCAGTGCCCGGTCATGGGGGGAAAAACTGTTTTTT. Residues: CAISARSWGEKLFF.

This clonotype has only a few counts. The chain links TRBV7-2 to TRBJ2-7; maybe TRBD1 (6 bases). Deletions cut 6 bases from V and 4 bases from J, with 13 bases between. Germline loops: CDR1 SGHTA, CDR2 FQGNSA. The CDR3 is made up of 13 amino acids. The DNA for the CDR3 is TGTGCCAGCAGACCCACAGGGCCATACGAGCAGTACTTC. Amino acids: CASRPTGPYEQYF.

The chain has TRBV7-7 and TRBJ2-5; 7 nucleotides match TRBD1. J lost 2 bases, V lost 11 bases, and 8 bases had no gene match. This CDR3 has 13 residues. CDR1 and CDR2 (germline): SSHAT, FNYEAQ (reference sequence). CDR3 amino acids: CAGARGPQETQYF. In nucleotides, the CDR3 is TGTGCCGGGGCGAGGGGGCCTCAAGAGACCCAGTACTTC.

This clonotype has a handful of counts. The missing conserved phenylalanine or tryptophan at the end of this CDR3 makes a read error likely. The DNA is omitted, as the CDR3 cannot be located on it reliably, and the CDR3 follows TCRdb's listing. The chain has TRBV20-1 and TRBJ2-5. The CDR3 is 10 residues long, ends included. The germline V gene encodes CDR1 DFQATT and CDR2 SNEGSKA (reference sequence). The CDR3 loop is CSAKLYEHYV.

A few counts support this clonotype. The CDR3 region is CASSSHTAVNEQFF. The CDR3 region has the DNA TGTGCCAGCAGCTCCCACACGGCGGTCAATGAGCAGTTCTTC. The rearrangement uses TRBV9 and TRBJ2-1, with D hard to call. Trimming removed 4 bases at V and 6 bases at J, with 14 bases between. Germline-derived CDR1 and CDR2 are SGDLS and YYNGEE. The CDR3 totals 14 residues.

The CDR3 DNA is TGTGCCAGCAGTTACTCAGCAGGGTCTGGAAACACCATATATTTT. Residues: CASSYSAGSGNTIYF. This chain connects TRBV6-6 to TRBJ1-3; possible D gene TRBD1, 5 bases. V shed 0 bases and J shed 1 base, with 7 bases lying between them. This CDR3 has 15 amino acids. Germline loops: CDR1 MNHNY, CDR2 SVGAGI (reference sequence).

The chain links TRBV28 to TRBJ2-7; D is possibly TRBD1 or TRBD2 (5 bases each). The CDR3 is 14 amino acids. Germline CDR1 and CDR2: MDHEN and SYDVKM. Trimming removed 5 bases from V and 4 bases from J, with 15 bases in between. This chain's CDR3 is CASSLGTDFYEQYF. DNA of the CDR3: TGTGCCAGCAGTCTCGGGACCGACTTTTACGAGCAGTACTTC.

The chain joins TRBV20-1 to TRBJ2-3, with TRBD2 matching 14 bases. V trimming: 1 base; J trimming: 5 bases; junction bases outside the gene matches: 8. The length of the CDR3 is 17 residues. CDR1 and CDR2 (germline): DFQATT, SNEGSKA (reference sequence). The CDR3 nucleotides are TGCAGTGCTAGAGCCTCGGGACTAGCGGGAGTTCTAGATACGCAGTATTTT. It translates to CSARASGLAGVLDTQYF.

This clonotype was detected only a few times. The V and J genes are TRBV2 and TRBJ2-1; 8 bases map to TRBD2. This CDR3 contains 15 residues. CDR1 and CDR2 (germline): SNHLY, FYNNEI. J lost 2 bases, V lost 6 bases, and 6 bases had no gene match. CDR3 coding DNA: TGTGCCAGCAGCGGCGGGGGGCGCCCCTACAATGAGCAGTTCTTC. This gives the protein CASSGGGRPYNEQFF.

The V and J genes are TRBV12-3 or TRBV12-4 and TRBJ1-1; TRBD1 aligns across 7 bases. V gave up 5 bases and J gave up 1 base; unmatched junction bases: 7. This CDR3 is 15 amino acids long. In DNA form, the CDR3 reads TGTGCCAGCAGTAGGGACAGCCTCCCGAACACTGAAGCTTTCTTT. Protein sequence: CASSRDSLPNTEAFF.

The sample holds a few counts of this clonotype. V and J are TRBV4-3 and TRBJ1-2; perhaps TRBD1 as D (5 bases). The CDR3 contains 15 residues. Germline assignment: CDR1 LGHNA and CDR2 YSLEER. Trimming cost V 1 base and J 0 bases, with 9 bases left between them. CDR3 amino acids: CASSQGTFANYGYTF. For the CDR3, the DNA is TGCGCCAGCAGCCAAGGGACATTCGCTAACTATGGCTACACCTTC.

CDR3 residues: CSAISPGIPYEQYF. The CDR3 bases are TGCAGTGCCATAAGTCCGGGGATTCCCTACGAGCAGTACTTC. This rearrangement joins TRBV20-1 to TRBJ2-1, with a weak D call TRBD2 (5 bases). The end of the DNA aligns better with TRBJ2-7, so the J call may be wrong. CDR1 is DFQATT and CDR2 is SNEGSKA in the germline V gene (reference sequence). The CDR3 is 14 residues long.

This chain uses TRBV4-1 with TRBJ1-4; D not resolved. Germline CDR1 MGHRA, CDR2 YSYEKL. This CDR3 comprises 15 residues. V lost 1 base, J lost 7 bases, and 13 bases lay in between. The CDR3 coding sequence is TGCGCCAGCAGCCAAGCGAGAGTTTCAGGTGAAAAACTGTTTTTT. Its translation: CASSQARVSGEKLFF.

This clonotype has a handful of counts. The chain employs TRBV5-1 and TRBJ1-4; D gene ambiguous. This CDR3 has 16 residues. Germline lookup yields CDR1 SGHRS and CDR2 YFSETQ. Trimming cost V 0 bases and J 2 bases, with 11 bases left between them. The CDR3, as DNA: TGCGCCAGCAGCTTGGTCGGGGAGACTACTAATGAAAAACTGTTTTTT. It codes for CASSLVGETTNEKLFF.

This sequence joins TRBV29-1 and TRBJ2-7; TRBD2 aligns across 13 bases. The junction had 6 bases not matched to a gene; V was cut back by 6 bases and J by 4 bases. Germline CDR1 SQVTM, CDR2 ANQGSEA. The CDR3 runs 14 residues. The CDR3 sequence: CSVRLAGGTYEQYF. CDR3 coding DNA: TGCAGCGTACGACTAGCGGGGGGAACGTACGAGCAGTACTTC.

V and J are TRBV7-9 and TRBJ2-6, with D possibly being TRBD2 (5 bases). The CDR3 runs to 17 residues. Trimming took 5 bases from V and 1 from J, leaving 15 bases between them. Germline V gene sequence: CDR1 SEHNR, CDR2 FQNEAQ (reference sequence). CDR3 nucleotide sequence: TGTGCCAGCAGCCCCCGGGGAACTAGGTCTGGGGCCAACGTCCTGACTTTC. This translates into CASSPRGTRSGANVLTF.

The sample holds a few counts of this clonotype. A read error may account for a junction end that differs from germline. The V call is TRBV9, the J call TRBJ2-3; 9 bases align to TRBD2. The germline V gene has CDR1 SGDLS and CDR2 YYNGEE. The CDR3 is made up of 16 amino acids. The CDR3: CASSVESSGNTDMQYF. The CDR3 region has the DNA TGTGCCAGCAGCGTCGAATCTAGCGGGAATACAGATATGCAGTATTTT.

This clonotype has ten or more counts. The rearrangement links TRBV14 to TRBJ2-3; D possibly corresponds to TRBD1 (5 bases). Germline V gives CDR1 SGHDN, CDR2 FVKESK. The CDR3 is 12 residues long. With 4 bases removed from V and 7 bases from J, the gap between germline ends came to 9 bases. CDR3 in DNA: TGTGCCAGCAGCCCCCAGGGATATACGCAGTATTTT. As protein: CASSPQGYTQYF.

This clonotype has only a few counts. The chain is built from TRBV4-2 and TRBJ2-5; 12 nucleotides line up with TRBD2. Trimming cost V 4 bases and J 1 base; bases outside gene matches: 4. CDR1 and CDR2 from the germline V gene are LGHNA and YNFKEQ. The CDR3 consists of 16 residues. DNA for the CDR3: TGTGCCAGCAGCCCAACTAGCGGGAGGACCCAAGAGACCCAGTACTTC. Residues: CASSPTSGRTQETQYF.

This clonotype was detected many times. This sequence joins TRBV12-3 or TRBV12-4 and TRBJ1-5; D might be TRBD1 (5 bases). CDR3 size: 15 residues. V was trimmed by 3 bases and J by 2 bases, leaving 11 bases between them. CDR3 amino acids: CASSFGGDGNQPQHF. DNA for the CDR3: TGTGCCAGCAGTTTTGGGGGAGATGGCAATCAGCCCCAGCATTTT.

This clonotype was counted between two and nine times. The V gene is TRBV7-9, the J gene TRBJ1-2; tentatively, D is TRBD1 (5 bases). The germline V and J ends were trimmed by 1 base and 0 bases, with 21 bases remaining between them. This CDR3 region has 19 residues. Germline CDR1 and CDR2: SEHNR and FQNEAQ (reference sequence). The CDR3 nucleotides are TGTGCCAGCAGCTTAGGGGTCGGCCTGACGGGGGTCTCTAACTATGGCTACACCTTC. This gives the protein CASSLGVGLTGVSNYGYTF.

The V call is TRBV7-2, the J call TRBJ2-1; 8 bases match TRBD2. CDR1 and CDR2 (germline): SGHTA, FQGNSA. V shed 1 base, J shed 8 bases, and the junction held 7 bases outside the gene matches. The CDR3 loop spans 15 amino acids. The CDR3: CASSLDGRGIDEQFF. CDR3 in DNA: TGTGCCAGCAGCTTAGACGGGAGGGGGATCGATGAGCAGTTCTTC.

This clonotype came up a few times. CDR3 sequence: CASSLNLAGRQTQYF. The CDR3, as DNA: TGTGCCAGCAGCTTAAATCTAGCGGGACGTCAGACCCAGTACTTC. This rearrangement joins TRBV7-9 to TRBJ2-1; 9 nucleotides agree with TRBD2. The tail of the sequence fits TRBJ2-5 better, so the J call may be wrong. This CDR3 contains 15 residues. Germline CDR1 and CDR2: SEHNR and FQNEAQ (reference sequence).

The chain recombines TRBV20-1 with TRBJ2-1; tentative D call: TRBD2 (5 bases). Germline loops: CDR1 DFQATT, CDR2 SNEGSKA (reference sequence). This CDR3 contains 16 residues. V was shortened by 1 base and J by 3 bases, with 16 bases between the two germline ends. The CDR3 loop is CSARGLVEGNYNEQFF. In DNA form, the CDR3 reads TGCAGTGCTAGAGGTTTGGTTGAGGGCAACTACAATGAGCAGTTCTTC.

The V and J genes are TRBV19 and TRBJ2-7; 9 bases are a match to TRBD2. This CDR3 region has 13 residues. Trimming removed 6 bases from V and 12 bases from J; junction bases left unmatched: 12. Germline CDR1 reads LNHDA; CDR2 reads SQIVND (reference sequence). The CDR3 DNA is TGTGCCAGTAGCCCACTCCGCGGGACTAGCCTGTACGTC. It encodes CASSPLRGTSLYV.

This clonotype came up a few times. CDR3 bases: TGTGCCAGCAGCTTCATACAGGGCGAAGGCTACACCTTC. Amino acid sequence: CASSFIQGEGYTF. The chain combines TRBV11-3 with TRBJ1-2, with a possible D match to TRBD1 (6 bases). CDR1 is SGHNT, CDR2 YENEEA, per germline. The CDR3 covers 13 residues. V shed 3 bases and J shed 8 bases, with 13 bases lying between them.

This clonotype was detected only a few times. The CDR3, as DNA: TGTGCCAGCAGCCCTCATGGGGACACGGTGTACGAGCAGTACTTC. It codes for CASSPHGDTVYEQYF. V is TRBV11-2 and J is TRBJ2-7; D might be TRBD1 (6 bases). Trimming pared 5 bases from V and 4 bases from J, leaving 18 bases between. CDR3 length equals 15 residues. Germline CDR1 SGHAT, CDR2 FQNNGV.

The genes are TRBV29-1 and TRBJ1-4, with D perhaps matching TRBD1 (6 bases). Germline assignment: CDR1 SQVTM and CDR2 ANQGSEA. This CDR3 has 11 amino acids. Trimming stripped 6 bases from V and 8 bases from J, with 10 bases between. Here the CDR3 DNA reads TGCAGCGTGGCAAGGGGGGAAAAACTGTTTTTT. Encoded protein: CSVARGEKLFF.